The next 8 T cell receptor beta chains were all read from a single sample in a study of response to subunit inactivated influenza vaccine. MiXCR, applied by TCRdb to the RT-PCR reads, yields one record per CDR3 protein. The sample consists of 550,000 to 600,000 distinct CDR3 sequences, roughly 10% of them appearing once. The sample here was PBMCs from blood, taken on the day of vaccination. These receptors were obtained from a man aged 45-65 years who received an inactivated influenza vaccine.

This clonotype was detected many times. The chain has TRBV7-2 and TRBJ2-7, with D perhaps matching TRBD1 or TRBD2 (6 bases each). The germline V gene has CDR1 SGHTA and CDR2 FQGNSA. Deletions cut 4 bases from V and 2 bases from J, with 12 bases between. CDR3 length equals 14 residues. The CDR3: CASSSPGATYEQYF. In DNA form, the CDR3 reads TGTGCCAGCAGCTCCCCGGGGGCTACCTACGAGCAGTACTTC.

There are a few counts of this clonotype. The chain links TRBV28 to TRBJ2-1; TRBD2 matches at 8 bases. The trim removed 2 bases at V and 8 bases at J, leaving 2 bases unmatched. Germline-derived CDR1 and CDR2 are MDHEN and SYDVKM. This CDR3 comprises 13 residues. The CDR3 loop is CASSLQLADEQFF. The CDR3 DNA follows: TGTGCCAGCAGTTTACAACTAGCGGATGAGCAGTTCTTC.

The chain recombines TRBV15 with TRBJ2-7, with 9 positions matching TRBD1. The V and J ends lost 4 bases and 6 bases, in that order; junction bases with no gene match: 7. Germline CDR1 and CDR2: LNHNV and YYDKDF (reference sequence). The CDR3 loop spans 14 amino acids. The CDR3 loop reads CATSTGQGASEQYF. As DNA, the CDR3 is TGTGCCACCAGCACGGGACAGGGTGCGAGCGAGCAGTACTTC.

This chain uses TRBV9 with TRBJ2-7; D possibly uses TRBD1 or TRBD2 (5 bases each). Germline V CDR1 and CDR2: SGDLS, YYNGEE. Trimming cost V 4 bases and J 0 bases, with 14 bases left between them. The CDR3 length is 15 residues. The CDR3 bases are TGTGCCAGCAGCAAAGAAGGGACGGTCTCCTACGAGCAGTACTTC. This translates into CASSKEGTVSYEQYF.

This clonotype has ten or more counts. CDR3 in amino acids: CAIKGTGAQNTEAFF. CDR3 DNA: TGTGCCATCAAAGGGACAGGGGCCCAGAACACTGAAGCTTTCTTT. The rearrangement uses TRBV10-3 and TRBJ1-1, with 10 nucleotides matching TRBD1. From germline, CDR1 is ENHRY and CDR2 SYGVKD. V gave up 7 bases and J gave up 1 base; unmatched junction bases: 6. There are 15 residues in the CDR3.

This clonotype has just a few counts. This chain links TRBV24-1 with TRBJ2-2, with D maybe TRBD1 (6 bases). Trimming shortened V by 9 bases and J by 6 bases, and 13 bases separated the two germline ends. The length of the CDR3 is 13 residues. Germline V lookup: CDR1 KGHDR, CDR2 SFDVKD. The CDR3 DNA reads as TGTGCCACCCAAAAACAGGGTCCCGGGGAGCTGTTTTTT. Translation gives CATQKQGPGELFF.

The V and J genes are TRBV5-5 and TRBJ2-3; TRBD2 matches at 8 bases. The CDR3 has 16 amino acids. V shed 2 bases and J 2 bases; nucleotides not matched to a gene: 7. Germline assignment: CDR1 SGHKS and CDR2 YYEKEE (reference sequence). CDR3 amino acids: CASSFAGGPITDTQYF. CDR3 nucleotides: TGTGCCAGCAGCTTCGCGGGGGGCCCTATCACAGATACGCAGTATTTT.

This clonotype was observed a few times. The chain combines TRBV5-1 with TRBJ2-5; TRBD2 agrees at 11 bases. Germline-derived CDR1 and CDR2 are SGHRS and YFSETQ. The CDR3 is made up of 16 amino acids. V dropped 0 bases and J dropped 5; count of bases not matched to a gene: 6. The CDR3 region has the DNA TGCGCCAGCAGCTTGGGCGCGACTAGCGGGATGGAGACCCAGTACTTC. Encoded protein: CASSLGATSGMETQYF. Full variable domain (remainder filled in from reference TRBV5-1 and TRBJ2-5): KAGVTQTPRYLIKTRGQQVTLSCSPISGHRSVSWYQQTPGQGLQFLFEYFSETQRNKGNFPGRFSGRQFSNSRSEMNVSTLELGDSALYLCASSLGATSGMETQYFGPGTRLLVL.